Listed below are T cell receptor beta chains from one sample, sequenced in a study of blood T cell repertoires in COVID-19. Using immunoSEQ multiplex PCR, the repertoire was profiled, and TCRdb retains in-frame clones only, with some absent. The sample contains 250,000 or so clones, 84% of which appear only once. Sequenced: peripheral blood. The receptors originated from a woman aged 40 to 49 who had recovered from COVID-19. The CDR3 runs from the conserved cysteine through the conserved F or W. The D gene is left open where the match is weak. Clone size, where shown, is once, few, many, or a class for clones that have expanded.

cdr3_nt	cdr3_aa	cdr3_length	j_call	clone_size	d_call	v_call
TGTGCCAGCAGCCAGGGACAGGGGTACACTGAAGCTTTCTTT	CASSQGQGYTEAFF	14	TRBJ1-1	NA	TRBD1	TRBV7-9
TGTGCCACCAGTGATTTCGGGGAGCAGCCCCAGCATTTT	CATSDFGEQPQHF	13	TRBJ1-5	NA	NA	TRBV24-1
TGTGCCAGCAAAGGGGGCGATTCATCTACCTACAATGAGCAGTTCTTC	CASKGGDSSTYNEQFF	16	TRBJ2-1	NA	TRBD1	TRBV28
TGTGCTAGTGGTTTGCCGGATGGAAGAGCGGGGGTCTCTGGAAACACCATATATTTT	CASGLPDGRAGVSGNTIYF	19	TRBJ1-3	once	NA	TRBV12-5
TGTGCCAGCAGTGGGGGGGCACGGAATGAGCAGTTCTTC	CASSGGARNEQFF	13	TRBJ2-1	NA	NA	TRBV7-9
TGTGCCAGCAGTGAAGCGCCCCACACCGGAGGGGACTATGGCTACACCTTC	CASSEAPHTGGDYGYTF	17	TRBJ1-2	once	NA	TRBV2
TGTGCCAGCAGTTTCTCAGGGGGACAGGAAGCTTTCTTT	CASSFSGGQEAFF	13	TRBJ1-1	NA	TRBD1	TRBV6-1
TGCAGCGTTGATACAGGGTCCACAGATACGCAGTATTTT	CSVDTGSTDTQYF	13	TRBJ2-3	NA	NA	TRBV29-1
TGCGCCAGCAGCTTACAGGGAACCGACGAGCAGTACTTC	CASSLQGTDEQYF	13	TRBJ2-7	NA	NA	TRBV5-1
TGCAGTGCACCGAGCGCTGAAAAACTGTTTTTT	CSAPSAEKLFF	11	TRBJ1-4	NA	NA	TRBV20-1
TGTGCCAGCAGTTGGGACAGGGGGGACTCACCCCTCCACTTT	CASSWDRGDSPLHF	14	TRBJ1-6	NA	TRBD1	TRBV2
TGTGCCAGCAGCTTACTACCGACGAACACCGGGGAGCTGTTTTTT	CASSLLPTNTGELFF	15	TRBJ2-2	NA	NA	TRBV11-2
TGTGCCAGCAGTCCCCTAGGGAGAGAGCAGTACTTC	CASSPLGREQYF	12	TRBJ2-7	NA	NA	TRBV27
TGCGCCAGCAGCTTGGGAGGGATTAATGAAAAACTGTTTTTT	CASSLGGINEKLFF	14	TRBJ1-4	NA	NA	TRBV5-1
TGTGCCAGCAGCCACCAGGGACAGGGTTCCTACGAGCAGTACTTC	CASSHQGQGSYEQYF	15	TRBJ2-7	NA	TRBD1	TRBV3-1/TRBV3-2
TGCGCCAGCAGCCCACCTAGCGGACAAGAGACCCAGTACTTC	CASSPPSGQETQYF	14	TRBJ2-5	NA	TRBD2	TRBV5-1
TGTGCCAGCAGCTTCACACACAGGGGGATCTCCTACGAGCAGTACTTC	CASSFTHRGISYEQYF	16	TRBJ2-7	NA	TRBD1	TRBV5-6
TGTGCCAGCAGTCCCGGCGGAAGGAAAGAAAAACTGTTTTTT	CASSPGGRKEKLFF	14	TRBJ1-4	NA	NA	TRBV28
TGCGCCAGCAGGCCCCCGGGACAGCGAGAGGTCGAGCAGTTCTTC	CASRPPGQREVEQFF	15	TRBJ2-1	NA	TRBD1	TRBV4-1
TGTGCCTGGGAAAAGGACATACATACGCAGTATTTT	CAWEKDIHTQYF	12	TRBJ2-3	NA	NA	TRBV30
TGCGCCAGCAGCTTGGCCGACGAGCAGTACTTC	CASSLADEQYF	11	TRBJ2-7	NA	NA	TRBV5-1
TGTGCCAGCAGCACTGGGACACGTTATAATGAAAAACTGTTTTTT	CASSTGTRYNEKLFF	15	TRBJ1-4	NA	NA	TRBV7-6
TGCAGTGCTAATGACGGGACTAAAGAGACCCAGTACTTC	CSANDGTKETQYF	13	TRBJ2-5	NA	TRBD2	TRBV20-1
TGTGCCAGCAGCTTATTCGGCGGGGGGACCACCGGGGAGCTGTTTTTT	CASSLFGGGTTGELFF	16	TRBJ2-2	NA	TRBD2	TRBV7-6